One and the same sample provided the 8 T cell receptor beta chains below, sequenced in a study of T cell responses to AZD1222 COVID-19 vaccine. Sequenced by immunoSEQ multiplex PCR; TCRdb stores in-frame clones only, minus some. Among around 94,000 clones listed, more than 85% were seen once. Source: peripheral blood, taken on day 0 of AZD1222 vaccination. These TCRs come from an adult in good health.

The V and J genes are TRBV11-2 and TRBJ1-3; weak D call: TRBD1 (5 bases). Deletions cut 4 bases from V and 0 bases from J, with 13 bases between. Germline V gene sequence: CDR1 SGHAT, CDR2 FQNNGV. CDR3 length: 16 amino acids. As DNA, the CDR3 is TGTGCCAGCAGCTCTCAGGGTCCCCTCTCTGGAAACACCATATATTTT. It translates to CASSSQGPLSGNTIYF. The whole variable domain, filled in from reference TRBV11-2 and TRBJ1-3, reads EAGVAQSPRYKIIEKRQSVAFWCNPISGHATLYWYQQILGQGPKLLIQFQNNGVVDDSQLPKDRFSAERLKGVDSTLKIQPAKLEDSAVYLCASSSQGPLSGNTIYFGEGSWLTVV.

In nucleotides, the CDR3 is TGTGCCAGCAGCTTAGCCCCTAGGGGGACAGGGGGCTCTGGAAACACCATATATTTT. This translates into CASSLAPRGTGGSGNTIYF. The chain is built from TRBV7-2 and TRBJ1-3; TRBD1 aligns across 11 bases. Trimming at V came to 0 bases and at J to 0 bases, leaving 7 bases not matched to a gene. This CDR3 contains 19 residues. The germline V gene encodes CDR1 SGHTA and CDR2 FQGNSA.

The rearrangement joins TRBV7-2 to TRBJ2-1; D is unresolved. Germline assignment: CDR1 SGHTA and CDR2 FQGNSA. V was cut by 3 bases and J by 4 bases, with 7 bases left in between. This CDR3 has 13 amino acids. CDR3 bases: TGTGCCAGCAGCTTTAGGCGGTACAATGAGCAGTTCTTC. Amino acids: CASSFRRYNEQFF.

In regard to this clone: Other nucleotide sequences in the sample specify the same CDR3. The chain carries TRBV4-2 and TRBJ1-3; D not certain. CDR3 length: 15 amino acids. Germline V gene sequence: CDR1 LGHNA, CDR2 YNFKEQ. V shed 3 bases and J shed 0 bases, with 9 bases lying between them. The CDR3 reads CASSQTLSSGNTIYF. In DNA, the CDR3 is TGTGCCAGCAGCCAGACACTAAGCTCTGGAAACACCATATATTTT.

The CDR3 nucleotides read TGTGCCAGCAGTGAAAACAGACGGGGTCAGCCCCAGCATTTT. Amino acids: CASSENRRGQPQHF. This rearrangement joins TRBV6-1 to TRBJ1-5; D gene uncertain. The germline CDR1 and CDR2 sequences are MNHNS and SASEGT. Between the trimmed V and J ends, which lost 2 bases and 6 bases, there was a span of 11 bases. CDR3 length: 14 residues.

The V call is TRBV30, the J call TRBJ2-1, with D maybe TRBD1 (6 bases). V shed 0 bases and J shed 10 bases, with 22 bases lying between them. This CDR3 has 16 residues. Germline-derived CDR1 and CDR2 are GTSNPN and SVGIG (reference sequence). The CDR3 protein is CAWSVPGTRSGVEQFF. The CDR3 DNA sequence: TGTGCCTGGAGTGTCCCCGGGACAAGGTCGGGCGTAGAGCAGTTCTTC.

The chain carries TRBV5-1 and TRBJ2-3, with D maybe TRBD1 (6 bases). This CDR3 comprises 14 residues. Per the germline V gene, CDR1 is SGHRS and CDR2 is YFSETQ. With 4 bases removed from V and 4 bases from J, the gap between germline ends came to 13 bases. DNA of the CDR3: TGCGCCAGCAGCATCCCGCAGGGGTCAGATACGCAGTATTTT. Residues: CASSIPQGSDTQYF.

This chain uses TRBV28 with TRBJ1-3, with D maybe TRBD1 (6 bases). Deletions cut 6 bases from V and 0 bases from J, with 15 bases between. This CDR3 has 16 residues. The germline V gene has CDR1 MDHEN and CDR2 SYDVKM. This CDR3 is CASSRTVSSSGNTIYF. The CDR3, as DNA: TGTGCCAGCAGCCGGACAGTCTCGAGCTCTGGAAACACCATATATTTT.